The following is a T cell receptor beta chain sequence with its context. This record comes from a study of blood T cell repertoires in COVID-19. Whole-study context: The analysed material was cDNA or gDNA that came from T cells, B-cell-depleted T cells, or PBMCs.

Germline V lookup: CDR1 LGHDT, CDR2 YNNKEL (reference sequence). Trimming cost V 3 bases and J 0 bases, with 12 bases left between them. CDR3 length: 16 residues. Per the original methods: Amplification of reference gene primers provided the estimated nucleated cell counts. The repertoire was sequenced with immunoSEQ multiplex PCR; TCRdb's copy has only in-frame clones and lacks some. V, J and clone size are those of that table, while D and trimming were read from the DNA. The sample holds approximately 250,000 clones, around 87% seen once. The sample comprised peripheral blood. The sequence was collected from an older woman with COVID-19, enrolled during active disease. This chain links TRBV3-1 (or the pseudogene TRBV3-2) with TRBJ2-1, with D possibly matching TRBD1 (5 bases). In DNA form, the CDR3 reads TGTGCCAGCAGCCATTATCGACAGAGCTCCTACAATGAGCAGTTCTTC. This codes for CASSHYRQSSYNEQFF.